The present T cell receptor (beta chain) was sequenced within a study of T cell responses to AZD1222 COVID-19 vaccine (dated by TCRdb to the early 2020s). In the study overall: TCR sequencing was performed for 230 to 250 trial participants, of whom some 200 were given two doses of AZD1222 and approximately 25 were given two doses of MenACWY control vaccine. Trial participants were enrolled into age subgroups of 18-55, 56-69 and 70-plus years, which contained about 150, 28 and 57 TCR-sequenced participants, respectively. Results and caveats for the whole study, not just this receptor: Vaccine-associated CD4 TCRs spanned the whole spike protein, with dominant responses in regions 160-218 and 743-854. After two AZD1222 doses, spike-specific TCR breadth and depth were significantly higher than at day 0 and than in MenACWY recipients. Reportedly, almost half of the unique spike-specific TCRs recognized epitopes lying outside the regions that are mutated in the B.1.351 and B.1.1.7 variants. Most participants were white British and females outnumbered males, and the authors suggested that clonal diversity may have been underestimated. In the small 56-69-year group, the increase in depth fell short of significance, most likely because of low power. Because no day 14 peak-response samples were available, repertoires were characterized only after the peak T cell response. Only five to seven AZD1222 recipients were SARS-CoV-2 seropositive at baseline, limiting conclusions about previously exposed vaccinees.

The CDR3 runs 16 residues from the cysteine to the phenylalanine. Solely the CDR3 DNA is kept, with 48 bases framed from the first base. V drops 5 bases and J drops 7 bases, leaving 21 bases in between. Via the germline V gene (reference sequence), CDR1 is MNHEY and CDR2 SMNVEV. The time point label corresponds to: about 28 days (+/-7) after the second vaccine dose. Because spike-specific TCR depth and breadth did not differ between the two schedules, AZD1222 recipients who got a second dose at roughly 4 weeks were pooled with those who got a second dose at roughly 12 weeks. Samples from vaccinated people were obtained from the UK trials COV001 and COV002, which included a single-blind randomized controlled phase 2/3 trial of AZD1222 (ChAdOx1 nCoV-19) in healthy adults. For TCRbeta chain sequencing, PBMC samples were collected from trial participants at day 0 and at day 28 after the second dose.

Comments on this clone: The target of this receptor is not known. No base qualities exist here, and no much larger clone lies one base off it.

The CDR3 regions of human TCRbeta chains were subjected to immunosequencing. On the study's bioinformatics: Repertoire TCRs were checked for matches against a reference library of SARS-CoV-2-specific TCRs that had been generated using the MIRA antigen-specificity platform. Breadth was defined as the fraction of unique TCRs that were SARS-CoV-2-associated, and depth was defined as the fraction of total T cells that were SARS-CoV-2-associated. Using the MIRA data, each spike-specific TCR was assigned both to the spike region to which the TCR was reactive and to a CD4 or CD8 class. Log10-transformed breadth and depth values were compared by one-way ANOVA with Sidak's multiple comparisons tests. Entries here come from immuneACCESS through TCRdb and include only in-frame sequences with V and J called. Some clones fail to appear in such tables; in the studies checked, an unresolved V gene covers under half of the shortfall, and the cause of the remainder is unknown. V, J and clone size were drawn from that table, and D and trimming were deduced from the DNA. The sample contains some 47,000 clones, around 90% of them found a single time. Approximately 2.5% of the sample goes to the ten largest clones.

The chain links TRBV27 with TRBJ1-5; a weak D assignment points to TRBD1 (6 bases agree). The sequencing here drew on peripheral blood, taken 28 days after the second AZD1222 dose. The sequence derives from an adult who received the AZD1222 COVID-19 vaccine. The CDR3 reads as follows: CASSPLQGGGKQPQHF. The DNA is TGTGCCAGCAGTCCCCTACAGGGTGGGGGTAAGCAGCCCCAGCATTTT.